The 17 T cell receptor beta chains reported below all come from one sample, sequenced in a study of CD8 T cells in Susac syndrome. It was with random hexamers that 0.5 to 1 ug RNA was reverse transcribed. TCRdb re-analysed the immunoSEQ multiplex PCR reads in MiXCR, keeping a single row per CDR3 protein. The sample lists tens of thousands of distinct CDR3 sequences, less than 95% occurring once. The sample consisted of CD8+ T cells from PBMCs. The source of these receptors is a human donor with multiple sclerosis.

V is TRBV7-9 and J is TRBJ1-3; D not resolved. CDR3 length equals 16 residues. V shed 3 bases and J shed 8 bases, with 20 bases lying between them. CDR1 is SEHNR, CDR2 FQNEAQ, per germline (reference sequence). Here the CDR3 reads CASSFSTDPREDTIYF. CDR3 DNA sequence: TGTGCCAGCAGCTTCTCTACGGACCCGAGGGAAGACACCATATATTTT.

This clonotype was seen a single time. V gene TRBV13 combines with J gene TRBJ2-1; TRBD1 might be the D (6 bases). Germline CDR1 is PRHDT and CDR2 is FYEKMQ (reference sequence). Between the trimmed V and J ends, which lost 4 bases and 5 bases, there was a span of 12 bases. The CDR3 contains 14 residues. The CDR3 nucleotides read TGTGCCAGCAGCTCTCGGACAGAGCACAATGAGCAGTTCTTC. The encoded protein is CASSSRTEHNEQFF.

The chain combines TRBV5-1 with TRBJ1-3; no firm D call. With 0 bases removed from V and 0 bases from J, the gap between germline ends came to 7 bases. This CDR3 spans 15 amino acids. The germline V gene encodes CDR1 SGHRS and CDR2 YFSETQ. CDR3 sequence reads: CASSLDLNSGNTIYF. CDR3 nucleotide sequence: TGCGCCAGCAGCTTGGACCTCAACTCTGGAAACACCATATATTTT.

The chain couples TRBV29-1 to TRBJ2-7; maybe TRBD2 (5 bases). Trimming left V 4 bases short and J 3 bases short, with 13 bases between. The CDR3 is 13 amino acids. Germline loops: CDR1 SQVTM, CDR2 ANQGSEA. The CDR3 DNA follows: TGCAGCGTTGGGGCTAGCATAAGCTACGAGCAGTACTTC. Translated: CSVGASISYEQYF.

This clonotype was seen a handful of times. The rearrangement links TRBV30 to TRBJ1-1, with D uncertain. Looked up from germline, CDR1 is GTSNPN and CDR2 is SVGIG (reference sequence). This CDR3 region has 11 residues. The V end was cut by 4 bases, the J end by 7 bases, with 10 bases between. The CDR3 loop is CAWTPWGEAFF. As DNA, the CDR3 is TGTGCCTGGACCCCCTGGGGTGAAGCTTTCTTT.

This clonotype showed up just once. The V gene is TRBV7-9, the J gene TRBJ1-1; tentative D call: TRBD1 (5 bases). CDR3 length equals 14 residues. Deletions cut 4 bases from V and 1 base from J, with 10 bases between. Germline CDR1 SEHNR, CDR2 FQNEAQ (reference sequence). The CDR3 protein is CASSSGRPNTEAFF. The CDR3 nucleotides are TGTGCCAGCAGCTCGGGACGGCCGAACACTGAAGCTTTCTTT.

This clonotype was seen a single time. The chain carries TRBV29-1 and TRBJ1-2; unclear D gene. The V end lost 2 bases, the J end lost 4 bases, and 5 bases lay between the germline ends. The CDR3 is made up of 11 amino acids. CDR1 and CDR2 from the germline V gene are SQVTM and ANQGSEA. CDR3 amino acids: CSVESLYGYTF. The CDR3 coding sequence is TGCAGCGTTGAAAGCCTCTATGGCTACACCTTC.

The J gene is TRBJ1-1, the V gene TRBV27; 7 bases are a match to TRBD1. V lost 6 bases, J lost 3 bases, and 7 bases stayed unmatched. From germline, CDR1 is MNHEY and CDR2 SMNVEV (reference sequence). The CDR3 has 14 amino acids. CDR3 in DNA: TGTGCCAGCAGGAAGCCGGGACAGCACACTGAAGCTTTCTTT. Amino acid sequence: CASRKPGQHTEAFF.

The chain uses TRBV30 and TRBJ2-1, with D perhaps matching TRBD1 or TRBD2 (5 bases each). The germline V gene encodes CDR1 GTSNPN and CDR2 SVGIG (reference sequence). Between the trimmed V and J ends, which lost 5 bases and 8 bases, there was a span of 19 bases. The CDR3 extends over 14 amino acids. CDR3 in DNA: TGTGCCTGGTGGGACGGAGTACCATCACATGAGCAGTTCTTC. Translating gives CAWWDGVPSHEQFF.

The CDR3 DNA follows: TGCAGCGCCCTCGACAGTGGTAGGGCCAACGTCCTGACTTTC. Residues: CSALDSGRANVLTF. J is TRBJ2-6 and V is TRBV29-1, with D tentatively TRBD1 (5 bases). This CDR3 is built from 14 residues. The germline gives CDR1 SQVTM, CDR2 ANQGSEA. The germline V and J ends were trimmed by 7 bases and 5 bases, with 15 bases remaining between them.

The V call is TRBV27, the J call TRBJ2-7, with a weak D call TRBD1 (5 bases). V shed 1 base and J shed 1 base, with 8 bases lying between them. CDR1 MNHEY and CDR2 SMNVEV come from the germline V gene (reference sequence). The CDR3 runs to 14 residues. CDR3 loop: CASSLYQGSYEQYF. DNA for the CDR3: TGTGCCAGCAGTTTATATCAGGGATCCTACGAGCAGTACTTC.

V and J are TRBV4-3 and TRBJ2-2; 9 nucleotides line up with TRBD2. Germline V CDR1 and CDR2: LGHNA, YSLEER. Losses at the gene ends were 1 base for V and 5 bases for J; bases not matched to a gene: 5. The CDR3 has 16 residues. CDR3: CASSQGLAVVTGELFF. The CDR3 DNA is TGCGCCAGCAGCCAAGGACTAGCGGTCGTAACCGGGGAGCTGTTTTTT.

The V call is TRBV9, the J call TRBJ2-7, with D hard to call. The V gene lost 0 bases and the J gene lost 0 bases, with 10 bases spanning the gap. This CDR3 is 15 amino acids long. Looked up from germline, CDR1 is SGDLS and CDR2 is YYNGEE. This CDR3 reads CASSVASAYSYEQYF. The CDR3 nucleotides are TGTGCCAGCAGCGTAGCCAGCGCCTACTCCTACGAGCAGTACTTC.

The chain carries TRBV19 and TRBJ2-2, with 7 bases aligning to TRBD1. CDR1 is LNHDA and CDR2 is SQIVND in the germline V gene (reference sequence). The CDR3 runs 12 residues. The trim removed 7 bases at V and 9 bases at J, leaving 5 bases unmatched. In DNA, the CDR3 is TGTGCCAGTACCCCGACAGGGCGGGAGCTGTTTTTT. Encoded protein: CASTPTGRELFF.

The chain employs TRBV27 and TRBJ1-4; 9 nucleotides match TRBD1. This CDR3 is 17 amino acids long. Germline assignment: CDR1 MNHEY and CDR2 SMNVEV (reference sequence). Trimming at V came to 6 bases and at J to 5 bases, leaving 13 bases not matched to a gene. The CDR3 bases are TGTGCCAGCAGCTGGGCCCCCCCCGGGACAGGGAATGAAAAACTGTTTTTT. This encodes CASSWAPPGTGNEKLFF.

The CDR3 loop reads CSTMDGSSYEQYF. In DNA, the CDR3 is TGCAGCACTATGGACGGTAGCTCCTACGAGCAGTACTTC. The chain carries TRBV29-1 and TRBJ2-7; D is unclear. Germline V gives CDR1 SQVTM, CDR2 ANQGSEA. V lost 8 bases and J 0 bases, leaving 14 bases between the germline ends. This CDR3 comprises 13 residues.

The chain uses TRBV3-1 and TRBJ1-2; the D gene is possibly TRBD1 (6 bases). CDR1 and CDR2 from the germline V gene are LGHDT and YNNKEL (reference sequence). V was pared by 1 base and J by 4 bases, with 10 bases between. The CDR3 consists of 14 residues. The chain's CDR3 is CASSQAGTSYGYTF. Here the CDR3 DNA reads TGTGCCAGCAGCCAAGCGGGGACAAGCTATGGCTACACCTTC.